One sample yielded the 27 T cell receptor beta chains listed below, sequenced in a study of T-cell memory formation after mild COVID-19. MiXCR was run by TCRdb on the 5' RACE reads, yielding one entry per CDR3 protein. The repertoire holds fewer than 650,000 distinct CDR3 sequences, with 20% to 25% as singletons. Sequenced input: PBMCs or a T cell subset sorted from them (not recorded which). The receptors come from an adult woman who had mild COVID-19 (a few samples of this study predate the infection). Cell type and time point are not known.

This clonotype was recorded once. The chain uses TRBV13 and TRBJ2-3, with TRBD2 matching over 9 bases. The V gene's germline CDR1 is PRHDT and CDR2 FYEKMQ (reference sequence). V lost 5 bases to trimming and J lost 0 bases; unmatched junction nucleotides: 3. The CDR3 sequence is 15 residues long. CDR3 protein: CASSLAGYSTDTQYF. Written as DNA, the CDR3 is TGTGCCAGCAGCCTAGCGGGGTATAGCACAGATACGCAGTATTTT.

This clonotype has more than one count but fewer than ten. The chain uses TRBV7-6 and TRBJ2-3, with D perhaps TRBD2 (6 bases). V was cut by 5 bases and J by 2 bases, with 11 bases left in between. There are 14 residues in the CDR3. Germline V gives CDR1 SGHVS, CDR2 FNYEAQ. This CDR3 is CASSPGTYTDTQYF. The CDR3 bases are TGTGCCAGCAGCCCCGGGACTTACACAGATACGCAGTATTTT.

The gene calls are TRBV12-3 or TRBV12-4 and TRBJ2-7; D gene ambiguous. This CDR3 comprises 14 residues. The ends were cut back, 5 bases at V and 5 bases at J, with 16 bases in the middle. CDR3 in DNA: TGTGCCAGCAGTCCTGGACCCGGTTACCACGAGCAGTACTTC. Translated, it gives CASSPGPGYHEQYF.

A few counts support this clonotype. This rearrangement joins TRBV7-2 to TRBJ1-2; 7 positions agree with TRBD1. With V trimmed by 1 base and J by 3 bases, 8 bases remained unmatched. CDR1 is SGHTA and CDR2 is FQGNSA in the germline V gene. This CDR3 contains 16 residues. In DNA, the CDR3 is TGTGCCAGCAGCTTAGACCTGAGGGGGCTCGACTATGGCTACACCTTC. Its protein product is CASSLDLRGLDYGYTF.

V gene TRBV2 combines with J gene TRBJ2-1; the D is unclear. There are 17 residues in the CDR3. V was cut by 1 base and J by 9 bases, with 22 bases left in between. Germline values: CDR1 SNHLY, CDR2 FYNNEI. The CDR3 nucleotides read TGTGCCAGCAGTGAAGAAGGGTCGATGGCCGACTCGGGTGAGCAGTTCTTC. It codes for CASSEEGSMADSGEQFF.

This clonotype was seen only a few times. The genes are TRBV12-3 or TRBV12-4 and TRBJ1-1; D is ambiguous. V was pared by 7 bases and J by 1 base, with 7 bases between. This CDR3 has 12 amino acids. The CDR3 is CASKGRNTEAFF. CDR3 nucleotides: TGTGCCAGCAAAGGGAGGAACACTGAAGCTTTCTTT.

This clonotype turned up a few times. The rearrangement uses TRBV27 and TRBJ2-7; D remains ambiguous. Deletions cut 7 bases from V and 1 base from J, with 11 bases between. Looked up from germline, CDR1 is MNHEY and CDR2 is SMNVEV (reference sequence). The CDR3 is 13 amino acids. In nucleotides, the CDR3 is TGTGCCAGCACCCCAGTGGGTTCCTACGAGCAGTACTTC. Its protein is CASTPVGSYEQYF.

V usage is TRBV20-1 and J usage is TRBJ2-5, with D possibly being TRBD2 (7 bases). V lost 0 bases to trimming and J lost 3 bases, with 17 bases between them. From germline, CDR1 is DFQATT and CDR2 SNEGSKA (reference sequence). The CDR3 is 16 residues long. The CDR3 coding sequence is TGCAGTGCTAGAGATGTGGGTAGGGGGGGCGAAGAGACCCAGTACTTC. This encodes CSARDVGRGGEETQYF.

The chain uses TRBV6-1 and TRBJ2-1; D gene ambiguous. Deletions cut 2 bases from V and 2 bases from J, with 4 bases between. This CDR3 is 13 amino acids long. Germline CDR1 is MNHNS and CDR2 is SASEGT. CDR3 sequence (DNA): TGTGCCAGCAGTGAACAGGCCTACAATGAGCAGTTCTTC. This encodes CASSEQAYNEQFF.

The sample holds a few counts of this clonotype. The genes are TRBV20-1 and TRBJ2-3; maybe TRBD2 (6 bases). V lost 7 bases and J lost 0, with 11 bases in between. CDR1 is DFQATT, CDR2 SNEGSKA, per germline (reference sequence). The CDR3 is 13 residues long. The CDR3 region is CSVPGLSTDTQYF. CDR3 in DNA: TGCAGTGTTCCGGGACTGAGCACAGATACGCAGTATTTT.

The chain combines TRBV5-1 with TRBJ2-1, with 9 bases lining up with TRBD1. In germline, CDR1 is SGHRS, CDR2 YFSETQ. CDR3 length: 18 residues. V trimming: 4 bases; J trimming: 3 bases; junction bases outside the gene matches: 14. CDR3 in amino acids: CASSTPGQGSMSYNEQFF. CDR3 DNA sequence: TGCGCCAGCAGCACGCCGGGACAGGGTAGTATGAGCTACAATGAGCAGTTCTTC.

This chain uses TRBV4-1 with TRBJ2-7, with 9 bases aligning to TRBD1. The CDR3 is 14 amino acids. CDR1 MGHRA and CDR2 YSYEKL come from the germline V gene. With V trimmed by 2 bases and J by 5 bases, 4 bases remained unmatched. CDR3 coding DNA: TGCGCCAGCAGCCAATGGACAGGGGAAAACGAGCAGTACTTC. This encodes CASSQWTGENEQYF.

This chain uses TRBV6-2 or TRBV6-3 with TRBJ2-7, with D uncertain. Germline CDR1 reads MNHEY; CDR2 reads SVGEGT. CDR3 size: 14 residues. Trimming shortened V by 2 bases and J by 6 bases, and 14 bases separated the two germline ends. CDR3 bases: TGTGCCAGCAGTTACGGTCGCAGGAAAGGCGAGCAGTACTTC. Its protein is CASSYGRRKGEQYF.

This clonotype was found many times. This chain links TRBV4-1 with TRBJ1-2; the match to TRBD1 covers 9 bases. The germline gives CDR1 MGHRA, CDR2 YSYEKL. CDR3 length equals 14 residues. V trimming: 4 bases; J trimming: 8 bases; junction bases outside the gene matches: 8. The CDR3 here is CASSLYLGQGGYTF. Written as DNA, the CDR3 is TGCGCCAGCAGCCTTTATCTTGGACAGGGGGGCTACACCTTC.

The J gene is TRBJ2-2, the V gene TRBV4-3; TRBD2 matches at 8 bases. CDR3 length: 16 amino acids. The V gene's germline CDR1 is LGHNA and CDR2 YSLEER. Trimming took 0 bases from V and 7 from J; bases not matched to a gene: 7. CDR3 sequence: CASSQDLLAGGGELFF. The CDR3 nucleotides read TGCGCCAGCAGCCAAGATCTTCTCGCGGGAGGCGGGGAGCTGTTTTTT.

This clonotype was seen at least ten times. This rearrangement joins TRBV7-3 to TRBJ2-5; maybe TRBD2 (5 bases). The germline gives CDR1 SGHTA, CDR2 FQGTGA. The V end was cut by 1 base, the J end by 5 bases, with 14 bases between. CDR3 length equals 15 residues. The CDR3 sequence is CASSLMASPKETQYF. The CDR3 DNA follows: TGTGCCAGCAGCTTAATGGCTAGCCCTAAGGAGACCCAGTACTTC.

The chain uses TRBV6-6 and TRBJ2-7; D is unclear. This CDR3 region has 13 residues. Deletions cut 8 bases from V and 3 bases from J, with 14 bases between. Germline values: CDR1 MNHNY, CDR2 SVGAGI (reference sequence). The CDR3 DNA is TGTGCCAGCGGGCTGGGGTTGAACTACGAGCAGTACTTC. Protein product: CASGLGLNYEQYF.

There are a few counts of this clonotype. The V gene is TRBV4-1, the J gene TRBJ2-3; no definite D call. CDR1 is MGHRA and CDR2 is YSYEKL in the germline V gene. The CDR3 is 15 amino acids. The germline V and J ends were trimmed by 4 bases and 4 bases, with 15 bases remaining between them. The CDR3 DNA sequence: TGCGCCAGCAGCCGGCTGAAGGACCTAGCAGATACGCAGTATTTT. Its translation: CASSRLKDLADTQYF.

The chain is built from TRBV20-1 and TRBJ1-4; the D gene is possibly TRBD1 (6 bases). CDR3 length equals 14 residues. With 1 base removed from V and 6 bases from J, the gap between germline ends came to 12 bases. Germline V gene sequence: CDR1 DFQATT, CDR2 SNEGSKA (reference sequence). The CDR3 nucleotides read TGCAGTGCTAGAGGAGGCGGGGGCGATGAAAAACTGTTTTTT. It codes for CSARGGGGDEKLFF.

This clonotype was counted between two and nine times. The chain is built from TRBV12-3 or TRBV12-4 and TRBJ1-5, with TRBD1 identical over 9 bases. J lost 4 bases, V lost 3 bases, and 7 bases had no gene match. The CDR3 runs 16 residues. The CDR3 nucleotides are TGTGCCAGCAGTTTCACAGGGGGCGCGGAGAATCAGCCCCAGCATTTT. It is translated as CASSFTGGAENQPQHF.

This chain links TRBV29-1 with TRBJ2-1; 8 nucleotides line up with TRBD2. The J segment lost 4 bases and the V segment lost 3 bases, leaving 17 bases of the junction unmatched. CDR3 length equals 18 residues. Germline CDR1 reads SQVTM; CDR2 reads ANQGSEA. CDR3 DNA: TGCAGCGTTGAGGGTCGGGAGTCTAGCGGGTCTCCATACAATGAGCAGTTCTTC. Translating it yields CSVEGRESSGSPYNEQFF.

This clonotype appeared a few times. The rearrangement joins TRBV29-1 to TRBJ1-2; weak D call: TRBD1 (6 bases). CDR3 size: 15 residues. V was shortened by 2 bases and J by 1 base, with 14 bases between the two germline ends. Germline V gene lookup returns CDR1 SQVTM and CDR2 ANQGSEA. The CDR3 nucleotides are TGCAGCGTTGAACGGTTGGCAGGGGATAACTATGGCTACACCTTC. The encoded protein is CSVERLAGDNYGYTF. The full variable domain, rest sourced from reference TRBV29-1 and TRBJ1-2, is SAVISQKPSRDICQRGTSLTIQCQVDSQVTMMFWYRQQPGQSLTLIATANQGSEATYESGFVIDKFPISRPNLTFSTLTVSNMSPEDSSIYLCSVERLAGDNYGYTFGSGTRLTVV.

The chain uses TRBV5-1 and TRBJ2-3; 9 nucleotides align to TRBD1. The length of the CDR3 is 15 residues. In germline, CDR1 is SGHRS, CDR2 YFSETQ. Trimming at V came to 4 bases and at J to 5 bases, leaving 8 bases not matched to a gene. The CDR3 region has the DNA TGCGCCAGCAGCGCGACAGGGGGGTTTGTAGATACGCAGTATTTT. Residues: CASSATGGFVDTQYF.

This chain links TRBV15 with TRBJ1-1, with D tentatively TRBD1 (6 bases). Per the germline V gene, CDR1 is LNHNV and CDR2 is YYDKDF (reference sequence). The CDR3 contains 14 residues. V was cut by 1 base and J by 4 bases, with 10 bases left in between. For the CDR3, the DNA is TGTGCCACCAGCAGAGGAAACAGGGCCACTGAAGCTTTCTTT. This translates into CATSRGNRATEAFF.

The CDR3 region has the DNA TGTGCCTGGAGTGTCGGGGTTTTCCACGAGCAGTACTTC. Protein product: CAWSVGVFHEQYF. The chain has TRBV30 and TRBJ2-7; TRBD2 is a possible D gene (5 bases). V lost 0 bases and J 5 bases, leaving 11 bases between the germline ends. This CDR3 is 13 amino acids long. Germline V gene data show CDR1 as GTSNPN and CDR2 as SVGIG (reference sequence).

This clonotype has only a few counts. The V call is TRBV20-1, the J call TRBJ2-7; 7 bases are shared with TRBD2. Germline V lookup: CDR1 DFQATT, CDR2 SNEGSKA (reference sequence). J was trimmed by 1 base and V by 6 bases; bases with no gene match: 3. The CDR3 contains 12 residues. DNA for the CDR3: TGCAGTGCCAGGGACTATTCCTACGAGCAGTACTTC. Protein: CSARDYSYEQYF.

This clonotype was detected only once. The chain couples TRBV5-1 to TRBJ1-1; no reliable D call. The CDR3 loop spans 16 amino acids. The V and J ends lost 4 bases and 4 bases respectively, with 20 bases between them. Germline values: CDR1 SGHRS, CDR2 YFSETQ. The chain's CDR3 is CASSPLSPVTGTEAFF. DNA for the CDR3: TGCGCCAGCAGCCCGCTCAGCCCTGTCACGGGCACTGAAGCTTTCTTT.